The 5 T cell receptor beta chains below come from one sample, sequenced in a study of beta chain features in type 1 diabetes. Findings of the study overall: A moderate, significant TCRB CDR3 shortening appeared in type 1 diabetes across four CD4+ subsets.

No antigen has been assigned to these receptors. Expressed TCRB transcripts got sequenced, as all isolated RNA was reverse transcribed. The protocol was immunoSEQ multiplex PCR, while the TCRdb copy is restricted to in-frame clones and leaves out a portion. Counted here are approximately 58,000 clones, 55% to 70% occurring once; the ten biggest clones make up 0.29%. Sequencing input: stem cell memory CD4+ T cells from blood. The source is a woman younger than 45 with type 1 diabetes.

The rearrangement joins TRBV4-1 to TRBJ2-7; TRBD1 matches 7 bases. The CDR3 runs 15 residues. Germline CDR1 and CDR2: MGHRA and YSYEKL. V lost 3 bases, J lost 4 bases, and 9 bases stayed unmatched. DNA of the CDR3: TGCGCCAGCAGCCAGCCTGTGACAGGGTTATACGAGCAGTACTTC. The encoded protein is CASSQPVTGLYEQYF.

The chain uses TRBV4-1 and TRBJ1-2, with D unclear. Germline CDR1 MGHRA, CDR2 YSYEKL. Trimming took 4 bases from V and 7 from J, leaving 13 bases between them. The CDR3 is made up of 13 amino acids. CDR3 in DNA: TGCGCCAGCAGCCCGGCGGTCTTGATTGGCTACACCTTC. Amino acid sequence: CASSPAVLIGYTF.

This clone was counted between two and nine times. This chain's CDR3 is CASSPEGYGYGYTF. CDR3 coding DNA: TGTGCCAGCTCACCAGAGGGTTATGGCTATGGCTACACCTTC. This chain links TRBV18 with TRBJ1-2; D gene uncertain. The germline gives CDR1 KGHSH, CDR2 LQKENI. The ends were cut back, 2 bases at V and 4 bases at J, with 11 bases in the middle. There are 14 residues in the CDR3.

This clone was counted a few times. The chain links TRBV6-5 to TRBJ2-1, with D possibly being TRBD1 (5 bases). The germline CDR1 and CDR2 sequences are MNHEY and SVGAGI. The V end lost 2 bases, the J end lost 8 bases, and 16 bases lay between the germline ends. This CDR3 spans 15 amino acids. The chain's CDR3 is CASSYGQGRWDEQFF. DNA for the CDR3: TGTGCCAGCAGTTACGGCCAGGGAAGGTGGGATGAGCAGTTCTTC.

The chain couples TRBV6-6 to TRBJ2-7, with D maybe TRBD1 (6 bases). Per germline, CDR1 MNHNY and CDR2 SVGAGI (reference sequence). Between the trimmed V and J ends, which lost 1 base and 3 bases, there was a span of 10 bases. This CDR3 has 14 amino acids. Here the CDR3 reads CASSYLNRDYEQYF. In DNA form, the CDR3 reads TGTGCCAGCAGTTACTTAAACAGGGACTACGAGCAGTACTTC.